Reported below is one T cell receptor (beta chain). This record belongs to a study of blood T cell repertoires in COVID-19. Looking at the study overall: Italy, Spain and the United States were the sources of the convalescent and acute COVID-19 samples. Sample material is recorded as cDNA or gDNA derived from T cells, B-cell-depleted T cells, or PBMCs.

Germline V gene sequence: CDR1 MNHEY, CDR2 SVGEGT. There are 14 residues in the CDR3. V shed 2 bases, J shed 3 bases, and the junction held 1 base outside the gene matches. Measured with immunoSEQ multiplex PCR; TCRdb has only the in-frame clones, and not every one. The table has fewer than 200,000 clones, 84% seen once. Sequencing was performed on peripheral blood. This clonotype originated in a man aged 35-49 years who had recovered from COVID-19. The chain combines TRBV6-2 or TRBV6-3 with TRBJ2-7; 10 bases line up with TRBD2. CDR3 nucleotide sequence: TGTGCCAGCAGTTACGGACTAGCGGACTACGAGCAGTACTTC. This codes for CASSYGLADYEQYF.